This T cell receptor beta chain stems from a study of a mutant IDH1 vaccine in newly diagnosed glioma (dated by TCRdb to the early 2020s). With respect to the entire study: Vaccination began 4-6 weeks after radiotherapy alone, or alongside temozolomide cycles in the chemotherapy-containing groups. Prior to enrollment, standard therapy consisting of radiotherapy alone, temozolomide alone, or radiochemotherapy with temozolomide had been administered to patients, with the combination being received by most patients. Of the approximately 29 treated patients, around 62% were male and 37.5% were female, and a mean age of approximately 40 years was recorded. Visit V12 was the week-35 safety follow-up and visit V13 was the week-47 end of study. Peripheral blood samples were drawn at six visits, namely V03 (baseline), V05, V07, V10, V12 and V13. Longitudinal TCRB deep sequencing was performed for 25 to 30 treated patients wherever samples were available for exploratory analyses.

General study outcomes and caveats: Vaccine-induced immune responses across multiple MHC alleles were detected in about 92% of patients. Pseudoprogression appeared unrelated to alterations in the top peripheral T cell clonotypes detected by TCRB sequencing. Availability determined which PBMC samples were chosen for TCRB deep sequencing. The authors stated that sample limitations prevented analyses of patient blood samples from being reproduced.

This clone has a single count. Its antigen target is currently unknown. No much larger clonotype is one base removed from it; base qualities were not supplied. Receptor libraries were prepared by the immunoSEQ multiplex PCR assay. The hsTCRB Kit was used according to the manufacturer's protocol to amplify rearranged TCR beta chain sequences. Sequencing of TCRB libraries was carried out on an Illumina MiSeq. On the authors' methods: The kit vendor's proprietary platform handled demultiplexing, trimming and gene mapping. TCRdb obtained this table from immuneACCESS and retained in-frame rearrangements with V and J assigned. These tables miss some clones; where compared with another copy, unresolved V genes account for less than half of the shortfall, and the remainder is unexplained. V and J calls and clone size are as listed in that table; D and trimming were resolved from the DNA. For this sample there are about 35,000 clones; 87% appear just once. Jointly, the top ten make up around 12% of the sample.

Taken from cysteine to phenylalanine, the CDR3 has 15 residues. The only DNA kept is the CDR3, 45 bases in frame from the first base. The trim is 4 bases for V and 0 bases for J, with a gap of 10 bases between the germline ends. CDR1 and CDR2, per the germline V gene, are MNHEY and SVGAGI. The time point label, as the study defines it: week 47, end of study. Each vaccine dose, consisting of 300 ug of a 20-mer mutant IDH1 peptide in Montanide, was administered subcutaneously with topical imiquimod. Eight vaccinations were administered to patients in weeks 1, 3, 5, 7, 11, 15, 19 and 23, corresponding to visits V03 through V10. Donors had newly diagnosed WHO grade 3 or 4 IDH1-mutant astrocytomas with loss of nuclear ATRX. The samples were drawn from NOA16, a multicentre, single-arm, open-label phase I trial in Germany that tested a mutant IDH1 peptide vaccine in humans for the first time. Genomic DNA for TCRB sequencing was extracted from EDTA blood using the DNeasy Blood and Tissue Kit.

The sample here was PBMCs, taken from a glioma patient whose treatment included an IDH1 peptide vaccine. This sequence was found in a woman aged 25 to 39 with glioma. This sequence uses TRBV6-5 and TRBJ1-3; no D gene is confidently identified. CDR3 protein: CASSSSYSSGNTIYF. The sequenced DNA is TGTGCCAGCAGTTCCTCGTATAGCTCTGGAAACACCATATATTTT.